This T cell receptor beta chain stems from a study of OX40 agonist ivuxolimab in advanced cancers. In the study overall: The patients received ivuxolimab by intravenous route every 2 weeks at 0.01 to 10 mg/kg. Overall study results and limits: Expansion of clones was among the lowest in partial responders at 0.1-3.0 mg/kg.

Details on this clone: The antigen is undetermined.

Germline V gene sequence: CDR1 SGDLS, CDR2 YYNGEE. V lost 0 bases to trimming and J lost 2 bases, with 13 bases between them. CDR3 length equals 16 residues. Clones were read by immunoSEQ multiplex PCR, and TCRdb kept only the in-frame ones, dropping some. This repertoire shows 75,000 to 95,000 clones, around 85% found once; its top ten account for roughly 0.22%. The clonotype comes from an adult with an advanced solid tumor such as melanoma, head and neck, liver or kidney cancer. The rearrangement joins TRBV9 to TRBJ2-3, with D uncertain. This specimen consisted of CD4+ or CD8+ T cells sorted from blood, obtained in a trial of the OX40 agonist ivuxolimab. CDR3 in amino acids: CASSVGVSQLTDTQYF. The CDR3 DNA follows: TGTGCCAGCAGCGTAGGAGTCAGCCAACTCACAGATACGCAGTATTTT.